This TCR beta chain derives from a study of blood T cell repertoires in COVID-19. Study background: The United States, Italy and Spain provided the acute and convalescent COVID-19 samples. Nucleic acid was either cDNA or gDNA, and it came from T cells, B-cell-depleted T cells, or PBMCs.

Study processing details: Reference gene primers were amplified, and this amplification served to estimate nucleated cell counts. Produced via immunoSEQ multiplex PCR; TCRdb's table is partial and in-frame only. The V and J calls and clone size come from that table; D and trimming were worked out from the DNA. This table has around 210,000 clones, approximately 80% appearing once. Enrollment of patients from Seattle took place during active infection, with longitudinal follow-up. J gave up 4 bases and V 4 bases, and 6 bases lay outside the gene matches. This CDR3 has 14 amino acids. Germline CDR1 SQVTM, CDR2 ANQGSEA.

The receptor was isolated from a woman of 80 years or more with COVID-19, enrolled during active disease. Sequenced sample: peripheral blood. This sequence joins TRBV29-1 and TRBJ2-3; TRBD2 aligns across 9 bases. The CDR3 bases are TGCAGCGTTGCCGGTGCGGGAGGGCCAGATACGCAGTATTTT. Translated: CSVAGAGGPDTQYF.